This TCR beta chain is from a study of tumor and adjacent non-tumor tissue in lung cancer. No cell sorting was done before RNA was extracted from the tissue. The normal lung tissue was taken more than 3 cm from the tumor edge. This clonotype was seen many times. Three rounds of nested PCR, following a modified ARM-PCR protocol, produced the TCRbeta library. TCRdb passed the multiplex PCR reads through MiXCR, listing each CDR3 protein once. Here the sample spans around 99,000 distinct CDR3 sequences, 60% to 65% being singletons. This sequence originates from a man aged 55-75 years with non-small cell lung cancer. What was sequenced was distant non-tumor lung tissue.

CDR3 sequence (DNA): TGCGCCAGCAGCCAACAGGGATTAGATGAGCAGTTCTTC. Translating gives CASSQQGLDEQFF. The V and J genes are TRBV4-3 and TRBJ2-1; maybe TRBD1 (5 bases). Per germline, CDR1 LGHNA and CDR2 YSLEER. Deletions cut 2 bases from V and 8 bases from J, with 10 bases between. This CDR3 spans 13 amino acids.